The clone carrying this T cell receptor (beta chain) occurred a few times. In all sorted populations, purity surpassed 98%. The data are from a study of beta chain features in type 1 diabetes. Trimming took 7 bases from V and 3 from J; bases not matched to a gene: 12. Germline lookup yields CDR1 SGHTA and CDR2 FQGNSA. The CDR3 totals 15 residues. The whole isolated RNA underwent reverse transcription, so sequencing captured expressed TCRB transcripts. Profiling relied on immunoSEQ multiplex PCR, and the TCRdb table lists in-frame clones only, not all of them. Of under 400,000 clones listed, around 12% are singletons.

The receptor was isolated from a man between 18 and 35 years old in good health. The chain recombines TRBV7-2 with TRBJ2-7, with 7 positions matching TRBD2. The sample comprised naive CD4+ T cells from blood. This chain's CDR3 is CASKPDWGGSYEQYF. The CDR3 nucleotides are TGTGCCAGCAAGCCGGATTGGGGCGGGAGCTACGAGCAGTACTTC. The entire variable domain, with the rest obtained from reference TRBV7-2 and TRBJ2-7, is as follows: GAGVSQSPSNKVTEKGKDVELRCDPISGHTALYWYRQSLGQGLEFLIYFQGNSAPDKSGLPSDRFSAERTGGSVSTLTIQRTQQEDSAVYLCASKPDWGGSYEQYFGPGTRLTVT.